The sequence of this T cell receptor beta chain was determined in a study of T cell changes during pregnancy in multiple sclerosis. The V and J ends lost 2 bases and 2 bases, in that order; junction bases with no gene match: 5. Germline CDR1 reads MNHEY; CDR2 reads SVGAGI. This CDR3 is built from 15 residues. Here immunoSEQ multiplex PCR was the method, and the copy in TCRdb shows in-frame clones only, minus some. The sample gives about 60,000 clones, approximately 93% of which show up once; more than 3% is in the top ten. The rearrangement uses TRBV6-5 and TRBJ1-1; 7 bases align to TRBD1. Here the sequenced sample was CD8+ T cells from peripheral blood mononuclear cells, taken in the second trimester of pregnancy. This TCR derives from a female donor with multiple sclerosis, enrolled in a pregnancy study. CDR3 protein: CASSYRGLENTEAFF. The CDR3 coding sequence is TGTGCCAGCAGTTACAGGGGGCTTGAAAACACTGAAGCTTTCTTT.